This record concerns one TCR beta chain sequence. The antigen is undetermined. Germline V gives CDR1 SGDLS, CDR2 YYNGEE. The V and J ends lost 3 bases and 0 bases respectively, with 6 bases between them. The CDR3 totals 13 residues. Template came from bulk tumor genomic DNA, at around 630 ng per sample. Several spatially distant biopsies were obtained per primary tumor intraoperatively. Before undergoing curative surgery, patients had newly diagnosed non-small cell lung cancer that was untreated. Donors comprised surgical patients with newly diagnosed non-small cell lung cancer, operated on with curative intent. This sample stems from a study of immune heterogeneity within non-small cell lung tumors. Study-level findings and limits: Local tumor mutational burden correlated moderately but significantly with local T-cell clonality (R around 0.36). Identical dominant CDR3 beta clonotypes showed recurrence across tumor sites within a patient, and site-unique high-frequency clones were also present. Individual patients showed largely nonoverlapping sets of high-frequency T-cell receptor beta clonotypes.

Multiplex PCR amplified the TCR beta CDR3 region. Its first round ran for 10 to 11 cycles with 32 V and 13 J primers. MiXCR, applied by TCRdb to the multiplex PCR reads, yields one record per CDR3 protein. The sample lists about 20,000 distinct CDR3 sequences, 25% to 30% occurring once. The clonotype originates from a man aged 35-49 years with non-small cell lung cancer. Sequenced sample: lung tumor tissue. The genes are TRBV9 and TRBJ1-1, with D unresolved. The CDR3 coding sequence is TGTGCCAGCAGCGGACGCCTGAACACTGAAGCTTTCTTT. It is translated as CASSGRLNTEAFF.